This T cell receptor beta chain was observed in a study of cytomegalovirus exposure and HLA in healthy donors. CDR1 and CDR2 from the germline V gene are LGHNA and YSLEER. The CDR3 loop spans 13 amino acids. The trim removed 0 bases at V and 15 bases at J, leaving 8 bases unmatched. PCR used 60 Vbeta primers and 13 Jbeta primers. Only in-frame clones appear in the TCRdb table, and some are missing; sequencing was by immunoSEQ multiplex PCR. The data contain about 60,000 clones, about 82% of them singletons. The sequence derives from a woman in her twenties or thirties in good health and CMV-seronegative. Sequenced material: PBMCs. The rearrangement links TRBV4-3 to TRBJ2-1; 7 bases match TRBD2. CDR3 bases: TGCGCCAGCAGCCAAGATCTGAGGGAGGGCCCGTTCTTC. The encoded protein is CASSQDLREGPFF.